The 31 T cell receptor beta chains below were found in one sample sequenced in a study of PD-L1 blockade in urothelial cancer. The data were produced by immunoSEQ multiplex PCR, yet TCRdb's version contains in-frame clones alone and is incomplete. This table holds over 15,000 clones, roughly nine tenths found once. Sequenced here: PBMCs, sampled around atezolizumab (anti-PD-L1) treatment. Receptors were obtained from a man in his fifties with urothelial cancer.

The genes are TRBV2 and TRBJ2-1; D may be TRBD2 (6 bases). The CDR3 totals 17 residues. Germline CDR1 SNHLY, CDR2 FYNNEI. Trimming pared 7 bases from V and 1 base from J, leaving 20 bases between. In DNA form, the CDR3 reads TGTGCCAGCACCCCAAATCTCGGGAGCAGGTCCTACAATGAGCAGTTCTTC. The encoded protein is CASTPNLGSRSYNEQFF.

V is TRBV28 and J is TRBJ2-7; 13 bases map to TRBD2. Trimming at V came to 2 bases and at J to 0 bases, leaving 10 bases not matched to a gene. The germline V gene encodes CDR1 MDHEN and CDR2 SYDVKM. The CDR3 sequence is 19 residues long. The CDR3 sequence: CASSLGLTSGRTSSYEQYF. Written as DNA, the CDR3 is TGTGCCAGCAGTTTAGGCCTGACTAGCGGGAGGACGAGCTCCTACGAGCAGTACTTC.

The chain uses TRBV5-1 and TRBJ2-1; 11 bases line up with TRBD2. The CDR3 runs to 15 residues. The V gene's germline CDR1 is SGHRS and CDR2 YFSETQ. The V segment lost 4 bases and the J segment 5 bases; nucleotides outside the gene matches: 5. The CDR3 DNA follows: TGCGCCAGCAGCATTAGCGGGGGGGGACACAATGAGCAGTTCTTC. It yields the protein CASSISGGGHNEQFF.

In the case of this clone: Other DNA sequences within the sample encode an identical CDR3. V gene TRBV29-1 combines with J gene TRBJ2-7; TRBD1 aligns across 8 bases. The CDR3 length is 12 residues. Germline lookup yields CDR1 SQVTM and CDR2 ANQGSEA. V shed 5 bases, J shed 3 bases, and the junction held 3 bases outside the gene matches. The CDR3 DNA reads TGCAGCGTTAGACAGGGGAGCTACGAGCAGTACTTC. Its protein product is CSVRQGSYEQYF.

This clone showed up just a few times. This chain joins TRBV11-2 and TRBJ2-1; D call uncertain. The V gene's germline CDR1 is SGHAT and CDR2 FQNNGV. The CDR3 totals 17 residues. Trimming removed 0 bases at V and 1 base at J, with 13 bases between. CDR3 nucleotide sequence: TGTGCCAGCAGCTTAGATCGTGTCAGTCCATCCTACAATGAGCAGTTCTTC. This encodes CASSLDRVSPSYNEQFF.

The rearrangement joins TRBV2 to TRBJ2-1; perhaps TRBD1 as D (5 bases). V lost 2 bases, J lost 7 bases, and 18 bases lay in between. The CDR3 extends over 16 amino acids. The germline gives CDR1 SNHLY, CDR2 FYNNEI. CDR3 amino acids: CASSERFLLRENEQFF. CDR3 coding DNA: TGTGCCAGCAGTGAACGTTTCTTGCTCAGGGAAAATGAGCAGTTCTTC.

DNA for the CDR3: TGCGCCAGCAGCTTGTACCCGGGACAGAATAATGAAAAACTGTTTTTT. It specifies CASSLYPGQNNEKLFF. V and J are TRBV5-1 and TRBJ1-4, with 7 positions matching TRBD1. Germline values: CDR1 SGHRS, CDR2 YFSETQ. The length of the CDR3 is 16 residues. J was trimmed by 4 bases and V by 1 base; bases with no gene match: 7.

The V call is TRBV27, the J call TRBJ2-1, with a possible D match to TRBD2 (6 bases). The germline V and J ends were trimmed by 7 bases and 0 bases, with 16 bases remaining between them. The CDR3 spans 16 residues. CDR1 is MNHEY and CDR2 is SMNVEV in the germline V gene (reference sequence). DNA of the CDR3: TGTGCCAGCAAGATTCGGGGGAAGAGCTCCTACAATGAGCAGTTCTTC. Its protein product is CASKIRGKSSYNEQFF.

This sequence joins TRBV2 and TRBJ2-1; TRBD2 aligns across 9 bases. This CDR3 is built from 15 residues. Losses at the gene ends were 0 bases for V and 7 bases for J; bases not matched to a gene: 4. CDR1 and CDR2 (germline): SNHLY, FYNNEI. In DNA, the CDR3 is TGTGCCAGCAGTGAAGCGGGTCTAGCGGGAAATGAGCAGTTCTTC. Encoded protein: CASSEAGLAGNEQFF.

The chain couples TRBV28 to TRBJ1-2, with 8 bases aligning to TRBD1. V gave up 5 bases and J gave up 8 bases; unmatched junction bases: 7. In germline, CDR1 is MDHEN, CDR2 SYDVKM. This CDR3 has 13 residues. CDR3: CASSLQGARGYTF. The CDR3 nucleotides read TGTGCCAGCAGTCTTCAGGGGGCGCGCGGCTACACCTTC.

The V and J genes are TRBV2 and TRBJ1-5; the D is unclear. The CDR3 covers 17 residues. Germline V CDR1 and CDR2: SNHLY, FYNNEI. V was shortened by 3 bases and J by 1 base, with 16 bases between the two germline ends. The DNA for the CDR3 is TGTGCCAGCAGTGACGGGTTGGTGGTAGCCAGCAATCAGCCCCAGCATTTT. It is translated as CASSDGLVVASNQPQHF.

Notes on this clone: At one of its ends the junction is not consistent with the germline gene, which may arise from a read error. This chain connects TRBV6-6 to TRBJ1-2, with 9 bases fitting TRBD1. This CDR3 is built from 11 residues. Germline V gene lookup returns CDR1 MNHNY and CDR2 SVGAGI (reference sequence). The CDR3 nucleotides read TGTGCCAGCAGTTACGGACAGGGGCGAAGTTTC. Its protein is CASSYGQGRSF.

Here the CDR3 DNA reads TGTGCTAGTGGTTTGGGGACTAGCGGGGGCAATGAGCAGTTCTTC. Protein product: CASGLGTSGGNEQFF. This chain joins TRBV12-5 and TRBJ2-1; 13 bases align to TRBD2. This CDR3 has 15 amino acids. With 1 base clipped from V and 6 bases from J, the junction kept 0 bases outside the gene matches. Germline lookup yields CDR1 LGHNT and CDR2 FRNRAP.

The rearrangement joins TRBV6-5 to TRBJ2-5; D is unresolved. The CDR3 loop spans 14 amino acids. The germline V gene encodes CDR1 MNHEY and CDR2 SVGAGI. Deletions cut 0 bases from V and 2 bases from J, with 7 bases between. CDR3 sequence: CASSYSWAQETQYF. The CDR3 nucleotides read TGTGCCAGCAGTTACTCGTGGGCTCAAGAGACCCAGTACTTC.

The chain employs TRBV10-3 and TRBJ2-2, with 8 bases matching TRBD1. The V gene end was trimmed by 6 bases and the J gene end by 3 bases; junction bases not matched to a gene: 6. The germline gives CDR1 ENHRY, CDR2 SYGVKD. The CDR3 has 15 residues. The CDR3, as DNA: TGTGCCATCAGCCCCCAGGGGGCGGACACCGGGGAGCTGTTTTTT. This encodes CAISPQGADTGELFF.

V usage is TRBV30 and J usage is TRBJ1-2; D unclear. The CDR3 is 13 amino acids. V was pared by 6 bases and J by 3 bases, with 14 bases between. Germline V gene lookup returns CDR1 GTSNPN and CDR2 SVGIG (reference sequence). CDR3 bases: TGTGCCTGCCCCTCGAGGGCTCACTATGGCTACACCTTC. Amino acids: CACPSRAHYGYTF. The full variable domain, in which reference TRBV30 and TRBJ1-2 provide the parts outside the CDR3, is SQTIHQWPATLVQPVGSPLSLECTVEGTSNPNLYWYRQAAGRGLQLLFYSVGIGQISSEVPQNLSASRPQDRQFILSSKKLLLSDSGFYLCACPSRAHYGYTFGSGTRLTVV.

The chain links TRBV7-2 to TRBJ2-2, with D possibly matching TRBD1 (6 bases). Deletions cut 6 bases from V and 2 bases from J, with 19 bases between. Germline loops: CDR1 SGHTA, CDR2 FQGNSA. This CDR3 region has 17 residues. The CDR3: CASRKDRTTINTGELFF. The CDR3 bases are TGTGCCAGCAGGAAAGACAGGACAACCATTAACACCGGGGAGCTGTTTTTT. The full variable domain, completed using reference TRBV7-2 and TRBJ2-2, is GAGVSQSPSNKVTEKGKDVELRCDPISGHTALYWYRQSLGQGLEFLIYFQGNSAPDKSGLPSDRFSAERTGGSVSTLTIQRTQQEDSAVYLCASRKDRTTINTGELFFGEGSRLTVL.

The chain employs TRBV6-5 and TRBJ2-5; 9 bases are shared with TRBD2. CDR3 length equals 15 residues. Per germline, CDR1 MNHEY and CDR2 SVGAGI. The ends lost 2 bases at V and 5 bases at J; junction bases unmatched: 6. The CDR3 loop reads CASSYAGTSSETQYF. In nucleotides, the CDR3 is TGTGCCAGCAGTTACGCCGGGACTAGCTCGGAGACCCAGTACTTC.

V is TRBV19 and J is TRBJ2-7; 14 bases are a match to TRBD2. The germline gives CDR1 LNHDA, CDR2 SQIVND (reference sequence). J lost 7 bases, V lost 6 bases, and 11 bases had no gene match. The CDR3 has 16 amino acids. As DNA, the CDR3 is TGTGCCAGTAGAACCAGATCGGGACTAGCGGGAGTGGAGCAGTACTTC. Translation gives CASRTRSGLAGVEQYF. The full variable domain, rest sourced from reference TRBV19 and TRBJ2-7, is DGGITQSPKYLFRKEGQNVTLSCEQNLNHDAMYWYRQDPGQGLRLIYYSQIVNDFQKGDIAEGYSVSREKKESFPLTVTSAQKNPTAFYLCASRTRSGLAGVEQYFGPGTRLTVT.

V gene TRBV5-1 combines with J gene TRBJ2-7; D is possibly TRBD2 (6 bases). Germline CDR1 is SGHRS and CDR2 is YFSETQ. The CDR3 length is 13 residues. The ends were cut back, 0 bases at V and 4 bases at J, with 8 bases in the middle. CDR3 in DNA: TGCGCCAGCAGCTTGGTGGGGGGATACGAGCAGTACTTC. Residues: CASSLVGGYEQYF.

V usage is TRBV5-1 and J usage is TRBJ2-2; 8 nucleotides align to TRBD2. Germline assignment: CDR1 SGHRS and CDR2 YFSETQ. The CDR3 covers 13 residues. The junction had 2 bases not matched to a gene; V was cut back by 4 bases and J by 6 bases. CDR3 DNA: TGCGCCAGCAGCCCCGGGGGGGCCGGGGAGCTGTTTTTT. It specifies CASSPGGAGELFF.

The V gene is TRBV11-1, the J gene TRBJ1-1; 8 nucleotides match TRBD1. The length of the CDR3 is 15 residues. Germline values: CDR1 SGHAT, CDR2 FQDESV (reference sequence). Trimming took 3 bases from V and 0 from J; bases not matched to a gene: 3. CDR3 sequence reads: CASSFGTGMNTEAFF. The DNA of the CDR3 is TGTGCCAGCAGCTTCGGGACAGGCATGAACACTGAAGCTTTCTTT.

The count of this clone is one. The V gene is TRBV5-1, the J gene TRBJ1-6, with 10 bases aligning to TRBD1. The germline gives CDR1 SGHRS, CDR2 YFSETQ. The CDR3 sequence is 14 residues long. J lost 10 bases, V lost 4 bases, and 5 bases had no gene match. The CDR3 region has the DNA TGCGCCAGCAGCGGGGGACAGGGGAAGTCACCCCTCCACTTT. Protein sequence: CASSGGQGKSPLHF.

The gene calls are TRBV28 and TRBJ2-3, with D possibly TRBD2 on 6 matching bases. V was trimmed by 6 bases and J by 5 bases, leaving 15 bases between them. The CDR3 has 14 amino acids. Germline CDR1 and CDR2: MDHEN and SYDVKM. DNA of the CDR3: TGTGCCAGCAGGTTGAGCCGGGAGATAGATACGCAGTATTTT. Amino acids: CASRLSREIDTQYF.

This chain joins TRBV27 and TRBJ1-5; D remains ambiguous. The CDR3 has 16 residues. Germline CDR1 is MNHEY and CDR2 is SMNVEV (reference sequence). V lost 5 bases to trimming and J lost 2 bases, with 16 bases between them. The CDR3 loop is CASSPSLVVGNQPQHF. In nucleotides, the CDR3 is TGTGCCAGCAGTCCGAGCCTGGTAGTGGGCAATCAGCCCCAGCATTTT.

V gene TRBV7-9 combines with J gene TRBJ1-4, with 9 bases identical to TRBD1. With V trimmed by 1 base and J by 10 bases, 7 bases remained unmatched. CDR1 and CDR2 from the germline V gene are SEHNR and FQNEAQ (reference sequence). There are 15 residues in the CDR3. CDR3 residues: CASSLGDRGERKLFF. The CDR3 coding sequence is TGTGCCAGCAGCTTAGGAGACAGGGGGGAGAGAAAACTGTTTTTT.

The J gene is TRBJ1-2, the V gene TRBV7-2; TRBD1 might be the D (6 bases). CDR1 and CDR2 (germline): SGHTA, FQGNSA. With 4 bases removed from V and 8 bases from J, the gap between germline ends came to 23 bases. There are 16 residues in the CDR3. The CDR3 DNA reads as TGTGCCAGCAGCTACGGACGAGGGGGTGGTTTTAGCGGCTACACCTTC. It encodes CASSYGRGGGFSGYTF. The full variable domain, in which reference TRBV7-2 and TRBJ1-2 provide the parts outside the CDR3, is GAGVSQSPSNKVTEKGKDVELRCDPISGHTALYWYRQSLGQGLEFLIYFQGNSAPDKSGLPSDRFSAERTGGSVSTLTIQRTQQEDSAVYLCASSYGRGGGFSGYTFGSGTRLTVV.

The chain is built from TRBV5-4 and TRBJ2-5, with 11 bases matching TRBD1. CDR3 size: 16 residues. Per germline, CDR1 SGHNT and CDR2 YYREEE (reference sequence). The V and J ends lost 0 bases and 0 bases, in that order; junction bases with no gene match: 1. The CDR3 protein is CASSLGDRGYQETQYF. The CDR3 region has the DNA TGTGCCAGCAGCTTGGGGGACAGGGGGTACCAAGAGACCCAGTACTTC.

This chain joins TRBV6-6 and TRBJ2-1, with 8 bases identical to TRBD1. CDR1 and CDR2 (germline): MNHNY, SVGAGI (reference sequence). This CDR3 contains 16 residues. The J segment lost 8 bases and the V segment lost 4 bases, leaving 13 bases of the junction unmatched. In DNA, the CDR3 is TGTGCCAGCAGTTCCCTCCGGACAGGGCCGGCCGATGAGCAGTTCTTC. Translation gives CASSSLRTGPADEQFF.

V usage is TRBV5-1 and J usage is TRBJ1-4, with 7 nucleotides matching TRBD1. With V trimmed by 3 bases and J by 8 bases, 10 bases remained unmatched. Germline V gene data show CDR1 as SGHRS and CDR2 as YFSETQ. There are 15 residues in the CDR3. DNA of the CDR3: TGCGCCAGCAGCTCCCGACAGGGAGCAGGAGAAAAACTGTTTTTT. Its protein is CASSSRQGAGEKLFF.

This chain joins TRBV11-2 and TRBJ2-3; 7 nucleotides agree with TRBD2. The V gene's germline CDR1 is SGHAT and CDR2 FQNNGV. The CDR3 spans 15 residues. Trimming cost V 5 bases and J 2 bases; bases outside gene matches: 7. As DNA, the CDR3 is TGTGCCAGCAGCAGTAGCGGGTTCCCCACAGATACGCAGTATTTT. As protein: CASSSSGFPTDTQYF.